These 12 T cell receptor beta chains share one sample of origin, sequenced in a study of T-cell reconstitution after alpha-beta-depleted transplantation in children. The authors prepared the TCRbeta library with unique molecular identifiers. TCRdb re-called the PCR reads with MiXCR, one entry per CDR3 protein. The top ten hold approximately 5% of the sample, which has about 870,000 distinct CDR3 sequences, approximately 15% seen once. The specimen comprised PBMCs, mostly from graft donor cells, sampled 360 days after TCRalphabeta/CD19-depleted stem cell transplant. These receptors were obtained from a male patient younger than 18 who had a stem cell transplant for acute lymphoblastic leukemia, so the T cells may come from the graft donor.

This clonotype was seen a few times. The chain carries TRBV7-8 and TRBJ2-2, with 7 bases matching TRBD2. This CDR3 region has 16 residues. Germline lookup yields CDR1 SGHVS and CDR2 FQNEAQ. The junction had 2 bases not matched to a gene; V was cut back by 0 bases and J by 1 base. This CDR3 reads CASSLAGLMNTGELFF. CDR3 nucleotide sequence: TGTGCCAGCAGCTTAGCGGGACTAATGAACACCGGGGAGCTGTTTTTT.

This chain joins TRBV29-1 and TRBJ2-7; 7 bases match TRBD1. Looked up from germline, CDR1 is SQVTM and CDR2 is ANQGSEA. CDR3 size: 14 residues. V dropped 4 bases and J dropped 1; count of bases not matched to a gene: 7. For the CDR3, the DNA is TGCAGCGTTGGTCCAAGGGGGCCGTCCTACGAGCAGTACTTC. The encoded protein is CSVGPRGPSYEQYF.

Only a few counts were recorded for this clonotype. The chain is built from TRBV5-1 and TRBJ2-1; 9 bases are shared with TRBD2. The CDR3 length is 15 residues. V dropped 6 bases and J dropped 5; count of bases not matched to a gene: 9. The germline V gene has CDR1 SGHRS and CDR2 YFSETQ. In DNA form, the CDR3 reads TGCGCCAGCACCCTAGCGGGATACACACACAATGAGCAGTTCTTC. Its protein is CASTLAGYTHNEQFF.

This chain connects TRBV28 to TRBJ2-7; 12 bases map to TRBD1. V lost 2 bases, J lost 7 bases, and 6 bases stayed unmatched. The CDR3 sequence is 15 residues long. Germline V gene sequence: CDR1 MDHEN, CDR2 SYDVKM. The CDR3 loop is CASSLGGTGGEEQYF. CDR3 bases: TGTGCCAGCAGTTTAGGCGGGACAGGGGGCGAGGAGCAGTACTTC.

This clonotype was picked up a small number of times. The V and J genes are TRBV11-2 and TRBJ1-1, with 8 bases that match TRBD1. The germline V gene has CDR1 SGHAT and CDR2 FQNNGV. The CDR3 is 15 residues long. With V trimmed by 5 bases and J by 2 bases, 7 bases remained unmatched. CDR3 amino acids: CASSLRQGLNTEAFF. In DNA form, the CDR3 reads TGTGCCAGCAGCCTCCGACAGGGGTTAAACACTGAAGCTTTCTTT.

Many counts were recorded for this clonotype. At one of its ends the junction is not consistent with the germline gene, which may arise from a read error. The chain recombines TRBV5-1 with TRBJ2-7; D remains ambiguous. The length of the CDR3 is 13 residues. Germline lookup yields CDR1 SGHRS and CDR2 YFSETQ. In nucleotides, the CDR3 is TGTGCCAGCAGTTGGGCCGGATCCTACGAGCAGTACTTC. Translation: CASSWAGSYEQYF. The whole variable domain, filled in from reference TRBV5-1 and TRBJ2-7, reads KAGVTQTPRYLIKTRGQQVTLSCSPISGHRSVSWYQQTPGQGLQFLFEYFSETQRNKGNFPGRFSGRQFSNSRSEMNVSTLELGDSALYLCASSWAGSYEQYFGPGTRLTVT.

This clonotype has more than one count but fewer than ten. The chain carries TRBV29-1 and TRBJ1-5; 7 bases agree with TRBD1. The CDR3 contains 14 residues. Germline CDR1 is SQVTM and CDR2 is ANQGSEA. J gave up 0 bases and V 6 bases, and 5 bases lay outside the gene matches. The CDR3 sequence is CSVGTADSNQPQHF. For the CDR3, the DNA is TGCAGCGTGGGGACAGCCGATAGCAATCAGCCCCAGCATTTT.

V and J are TRBV4-1 and TRBJ2-7; the D is unclear. This CDR3 contains 15 residues. The V end was cut by 0 bases, the J end by 6 bases, with 15 bases between. Germline-derived CDR1 and CDR2 are MGHRA and YSYEKL. The CDR3 DNA is TGCGCCAGCAGCCAAGATGGAGCTGGCCCACTCGAGCAGTACTTC. Translated, it gives CASSQDGAGPLEQYF.

This clonotype was observed a few times. This chain links TRBV11-2 with TRBJ2-3, with D tentatively TRBD2 (6 bases). The CDR3 is made up of 16 amino acids. V was cut by 3 bases and J by 7 bases, with 20 bases left in between. From germline, CDR1 is SGHAT and CDR2 FQNNGV. The CDR3 coding sequence is TGTGCCAGCAGCTTCTTGGCGGGGCGCTTAAGGCATACGCAGTATTTT. It encodes CASSFLAGRLRHTQYF.

The chain links TRBV12-3 or TRBV12-4 to TRBJ2-3; perhaps TRBD2 as D (6 bases). V gave up 8 bases and J gave up 4 bases, with 19 bases separating them. The CDR3 is 15 residues long. CDR3 loop: CASCPRGGDSDTQYF. The CDR3 nucleotides read TGTGCCAGCTGCCCGCGAGGCGGGGACTCAGATACGCAGTATTTT.

Many counts were recorded for this clonotype. The gene calls are TRBV7-2 and TRBJ2-1; possibly TRBD2 for D (5 bases). V shed 1 base and J shed 1 base, with 11 bases lying between them. CDR3 length equals 16 residues. Germline-derived CDR1 and CDR2 are SGHTA and FQGNSA. The CDR3 DNA is TGTGCCAGCAGCTTAGGAGGGAGAGCTTCCTACAATGAGCAGTTCTTC. This sequence encodes CASSLGGRASYNEQFF.

In nucleotides, the CDR3 is TGCAGTGCTAGAGGAGGGGGACTAGCGCCTGAAGAGACCCAGTACTTC. This encodes CSARGGGLAPEETQYF. V usage is TRBV20-1 and J usage is TRBJ2-5; 10 bases map to TRBD2. Germline CDR1 is DFQATT and CDR2 is SNEGSKA (reference sequence). Unmatched junction bases numbered 8, after V lost 1 base and J lost 3 bases. This CDR3 spans 16 amino acids.